These 13 T cell receptor beta chains came from one sample sequenced in a study of blood T cell repertoires in COVID-19 (dated by TCRdb to 2019 to 2021). Libraries were constructed by the immunoSEQ multiplex PCR assay. Here the immuneACCESS table is served through TCRdb, limited to in-frame sequences with V and J called. Missing clones are a known gap in these copies; in checked studies unresolved V genes cover under half, and the rest lacks a known reason. Counted in this sample were 140,000 to 150,000 clones; roughly 80% of them appeared once. The ten largest clones take up around 35% of the sample. Sequencing was carried out using peripheral blood. These receptors were taken from a human donor in a cohort sampled during active COVID-19.

The chain employs TRBV15 and TRBJ1-5; D uncertain. Looked up from germline, CDR1 is LNHNV and CDR2 is YYDKDF (reference sequence). This CDR3 region has 14 residues. The V end lost 5 bases, the J end lost 4 bases, and 12 bases lay between the germline ends. The CDR3 reads CATSDGIGNQPQHF. The CDR3 DNA reads TGTGCCACCAGCGATGGTATCGGGAATCAGCCCCAGCATTTT.

The chain couples TRBV2 to TRBJ1-5; D is unresolved. The ends were cut back, 3 bases at V and 1 base at J, with 10 bases in the middle. The CDR3 covers 15 residues. Germline CDR1 is SNHLY and CDR2 is FYNNEI. CDR3 sequence reads: CASSDGPTSNQPQHF. The DNA of the CDR3 is TGTGCCAGCAGTGACGGTCCGACAAGCAATCAGCCCCAGCATTTT.

The rearrangement joins TRBV11-3 to TRBJ2-2; 8 bases match TRBD2. The germline V gene has CDR1 SGHNT and CDR2 YENEEA. The CDR3 length is 15 residues. V was pared by 7 bases and J by 0 bases, with 4 bases of the junction left unmatched. DNA of the CDR3: TGTGCCAGCAAGTTAGCGGGGCCGAACACCGGGGAGCTGTTTTTT. This gives the protein CASKLAGPNTGELFF.

CDR3 DNA sequence: TGTGCCAGTAGTATATTTCAGAAAGCTGGAAACACCATATATTTT. This encodes CASSIFQKAGNTIYF. The chain combines TRBV19 with TRBJ1-3; D unresolved. CDR1 and CDR2 from the germline V gene are LNHDA and SQIVND (reference sequence). Trimming removed 2 bases from V and 2 bases from J, with 10 bases in between. This CDR3 comprises 15 residues.

This clone has a handful of counts. V is TRBV23-1 and J is TRBJ1-3, with 11 bases matching TRBD1. TRBV23-1 qualifies as an ORF whose function is uncertain. The CDR3 loop spans 15 amino acids. V trimming: 11 bases; J trimming: 2 bases; junction bases outside the gene matches: 8. CDR3 region: CAPRGTGGTGNTIYF. CDR3 DNA: TGCGCCCCACGGGGGACAGGGGGGACTGGAAACACCATATATTTT.

The chain combines TRBV4-1 with TRBJ1-2; TRBD1 matches 9 bases. Germline loops: CDR1 MGHRA, CDR2 YSYEKL. V trimming: 3 bases; J trimming: 2 bases; junction bases outside the gene matches: 4. CDR3 size: 15 residues. Here the CDR3 reads CASSQGQGDNYGYTF. The CDR3 DNA sequence: TGCGCCAGCAGCCAGGGACAGGGCGACAACTATGGCTACACCTTC.

The CDR3 is CASSLDAVGYTF. CDR3 DNA sequence: TGTGCCAGCAGCTTAGACGCGGTGGGCTACACCTTC. The V and J genes are TRBV11-2 and TRBJ1-2, with unresolved D. Germline CDR1 reads SGHAT; CDR2 reads FQNNGV. The CDR3 consists of 12 residues. V lost 0 bases, J lost 8 bases, and 7 bases lay in between.

This clone was observed a single time. The rearrangement uses TRBV7-2 and TRBJ1-1; D is undetermined. Trimming stripped 2 bases from V and 1 base from J, with 5 bases between. The length of the CDR3 is 13 residues. The germline V gene has CDR1 SGHTA and CDR2 FQGNSA. The CDR3 DNA reads TGTGCCAGCAGCTTAAACGGGAACACTGAAGCTTTCTTT. This translates into CASSLNGNTEAFF.

In regard to this clone: Other DNA sequences in the sample encode the same CDR3. The chain has TRBV9 and TRBJ1-1; the D gene is possibly TRBD1 (5 bases). Germline V gives CDR1 SGDLS, CDR2 YYNGEE. CDR3 length equals 15 residues. The V and J ends lost 0 bases and 2 bases respectively, with 11 bases between them. Written as DNA, the CDR3 is TGTGCCAGCAGCGTAGATCCAGGGCTAAACACTGAAGCTTTCTTT. Translating it yields CASSVDPGLNTEAFF.

The chain employs TRBV7-9 and TRBJ2-5, with D uncertain. This CDR3 contains 16 residues. Per the germline V gene, CDR1 is SEHNR and CDR2 is FQNEAQ (reference sequence). V dropped 5 bases and J dropped 1 base, with 17 bases sitting between them. The CDR3 bases are TGTGCCAGCAGCGCCCGTCCCGAGGTGTCCCAAGAGACCCAGTACTTC. Translating gives CASSARPEVSQETQYF.

This clone was recorded a few times. The chain joins TRBV6-5 to TRBJ1-1; D call uncertain. With 6 bases removed from V and 0 bases from J, the gap between germline ends came to 5 bases. The CDR3 runs 12 residues. Germline CDR1 reads MNHEY; CDR2 reads SVGAGI. CDR3 sequence (DNA): TGTGCCAGCAGAACAGTGAACACTGAAGCTTTCTTT. Translated, it gives CASRTVNTEAFF.

This clone is a singleton in its sample. The chain combines TRBV25-1 with TRBJ1-1, with D unclear. Between the trimmed V and J ends, which lost 7 bases and 3 bases, there was a span of 15 bases. Germline CDR1 MGHDK, CDR2 SYGVNS. CDR3 length: 14 residues. The CDR3: CASTETKRDTEAFF. CDR3 nucleotides: TGTGCCAGCACTGAGACAAAGAGGGACACTGAAGCTTTCTTT.

The chain carries TRBV27 and TRBJ2-7; 9 bases match TRBD1. The V segment lost 6 bases and the J segment 5 bases; nucleotides outside the gene matches: 8. The CDR3 spans 14 residues. Germline V gene sequence: CDR1 MNHEY, CDR2 SMNVEV (reference sequence). CDR3 sequence: CASRETGGYNEQYF. The CDR3 DNA sequence: TGTGCCAGCAGGGAGACAGGGGGTTACAACGAGCAGTACTTC.